The TCR beta chain described here comes from a study of T cell changes during pregnancy in multiple sclerosis (dated by TCRdb to between 2019 and 2020). At the level of the whole study: The study examined how the T cell repertoire changed over the course of pregnancy in women with multiple sclerosis.

CDR1 SGHTS and CDR2 YDEGEE were looked up in the germline V gene. From its cysteine to its phenylalanine, the CDR3 spans 16 amino acids. Only the CDR3 part of the read is kept: 48 bases, read in frame from the first base. V loses 1 base at its end and J loses 6 bases; junction bases beyond the gene matches: 8. A remark on this clone: Its recognized antigen is unknown. No quality values exist for individual bases; no much larger clone is one base distant.

Libraries came from the immunoSEQ multiplex PCR assay. TCRdb mirrors the immuneACCESS table, restricted to in-frame sequences. Some clones are absent from its copies; in checked studies, under half trace to an unresolved V gene, and the reason for the others is unknown. The table for this sample lists 22,000 or so clones; roughly nine tenths of them were counted only once. The ten largest clones represent under 0.7% of the sample. Material: CD4+ T cells from peripheral blood mononuclear cells, obtained after pregnancy. The TCR originated in a female donor in good health, enrolled as a control in a pregnancy study. The V and J genes are TRBV5-8 and TRBJ2-3; 10 of the junction bases match TRBD2. At the DNA level, the sequence is TGTGCCAGCAGCTTGATAATAGCGGGAGGTGCGGATACGCAGTATTTT. It translates to CASSLIIAGGADTQYF. Beyond the CDR3, the reference TRBV5-8 and TRBJ2-3 genes provide the residues; the full variable domain reads: EAGVTQSPTHLIKTRGQQATLRCSPISGHTSVYWYQQALGLGLQFLLWYDEGEERNRGNFPPRFSGRQFPNYSSELNVNALELEDSALYLCASSLIIAGGADTQYFGPGTRLTVL.